The 20 T cell receptor beta chains given below trace back to one sample, sequenced in a study of blood T cells in healthy people across ages. Through a sample-barcoded 5' primer and a J-beta primer mix, a second PCR was run for about 6 to 11 cycles. TCRdb re-called the 5' RACE reads through MiXCR, storing one row per CDR3 protein. The sample holds about 780,000 distinct CDR3 sequences, about 62% seen once. Sequencing was done on a sample of blood. The source of these receptors is a man younger than 40 in good health.

This clonotype has just a few counts. The rearrangement joins TRBV6-2 or TRBV6-3 to TRBJ2-1; perhaps TRBD1 as D (6 bases). V was cut by 5 bases and J by 6 bases, with 17 bases left in between. Looked up from germline, CDR1 is MNHEY and CDR2 is SVGEGT. The CDR3 is made up of 15 amino acids. DNA for the CDR3: TGTGCCAGCAGTGGGAGCAGGGGAATCGGCAATGAGCAGTTCTTC. As protein: CASSGSRGIGNEQFF.

The V call is TRBV7-2, the J call TRBJ2-7; 12 nucleotides align to TRBD1. The CDR3 consists of 15 residues. J gave up 6 bases and V 1 base, and 4 bases lay outside the gene matches. Germline CDR1 reads SGHTA; CDR2 reads FQGNSA. CDR3 region: CASSLVGTGGAEQYF. The CDR3 nucleotides are TGTGCCAGCAGCTTAGTTGGGACAGGGGGCGCCGAGCAGTACTTC.

This chain uses TRBV27 with TRBJ2-3; D ambiguous. Germline assignment: CDR1 MNHEY and CDR2 SMNVEV (reference sequence). Trimming removed 5 bases from V and 4 bases from J, with 16 bases in between. The CDR3 is 15 amino acids. CDR3 sequence: CASSARPVGADTQYF. The DNA of the CDR3 is TGTGCCAGCAGTGCTCGTCCAGTTGGGGCAGATACGCAGTATTTT.

On this clonotype: A much larger clone differs by one base, so this may be a read error. The chain uses TRBV10-3 and TRBJ1-4; D gene unclear. V lost 4 bases to trimming and J lost 8 bases, with 8 bases between them. Germline V lookup: CDR1 ENHRY, CDR2 SYGVKD. This CDR3 contains 12 residues. CDR3 residues: CAISVLEEKLFF. DNA for the CDR3: TGTGCCATCAGTGTGTTGGAAGAAAAACTGTTTTTT.

V usage is TRBV4-3 and J usage is TRBJ2-5; D ambiguous. Germline V gives CDR1 LGHNA, CDR2 YSLEER. V dropped 1 base and J dropped 4 bases, with 7 bases sitting between them. This CDR3 is 13 amino acids long. The chain's CDR3 is CASSQVLRETQYF. The DNA for the CDR3 is TGCGCCAGCAGCCAAGTGCTACGAGAGACCCAGTACTTC.

There are a few counts of this clonotype. The J gene is TRBJ1-6, the V gene TRBV7-2; 7 bases are shared with TRBD1. The CDR3 loop spans 16 amino acids. CDR1 and CDR2 (germline): SGHTA, FQGNSA. The trim removed 3 bases at V and 8 bases at J, leaving 10 bases unmatched. CDR3 region: CASSFYVGGADSPLHF. CDR3 in DNA: TGTGCCAGCAGCTTCTACGTAGGGGGCGCGGATTCACCCCTCCACTTT.

The chain couples TRBV15 to TRBJ2-7; D remains unclear. CDR1 is LNHNV, CDR2 YYDKDF, per germline (reference sequence). This CDR3 is built from 16 residues. V dropped 3 bases and J dropped 2 bases, with 17 bases sitting between them. The CDR3 DNA sequence: TGTGCCACCAGCAGCGAACGTCCCCCTAACCCCTACGAGCAGTACTTC. Translated: CATSSERPPNPYEQYF. Full variable domain (outside the CDR3, taken from reference TRBV15 and TRBJ2-7): DAMVIQNPRYQVTQFGKPVTLSCSQTLNHNVMYWYQQKSSQAPKLLFHYYDKDFNNEADTPDNFQSRRPNTSFCFLDIRSPGLGDTAMYLCATSSERPPNPYEQYFGPGTRLTVT.

V usage is TRBV27 and J usage is TRBJ2-1, with D perhaps TRBD2 (6 bases). The V gene lost 5 bases and the J gene lost 2 bases, with 10 bases spanning the gap. The germline V gene has CDR1 MNHEY and CDR2 SMNVEV (reference sequence). This CDR3 has 14 amino acids. The CDR3 here is CASSPAGPYNEQFF. Written as DNA, the CDR3 is TGTGCCAGCAGTCCAGCGGGTCCCTACAATGAGCAGTTCTTC.

The CDR3 is CASSPAVYNEQYF. CDR3 DNA: TGTGCCAGCAGCCCCGCGGTCTACAATGAGCAGTACTTC. This rearrangement joins TRBV11-3 to TRBJ2-1, with D uncertain. Judging by the DNA end, TRBJ2-7 fits better; the J call may be wrong. Germline CDR1 SGHNT, CDR2 YENEEA. This CDR3 spans 13 amino acids.

This clonotype was observed many times. The genes are TRBV7-9 and TRBJ2-7; TRBD1 matches at 9 bases. The CDR3 length is 14 residues. V dropped 2 bases and J dropped 3; count of bases not matched to a gene: 2. Per germline, CDR1 SEHNR and CDR2 FQNEAQ (reference sequence). For the CDR3, the DNA is TGTGCCAGCAGCTTACCGGGACAGGGCTACGAGCAGTACTTC. Translation: CASSLPGQGYEQYF.

This clonotype has a handful of counts. This chain connects TRBV6-5 to TRBJ1-1; TRBD1 is a possible D gene (5 bases). V was trimmed by 0 bases and J by 6 bases, leaving 5 bases between them. Per germline, CDR1 MNHEY and CDR2 SVGAGI. The CDR3 spans 12 residues. The CDR3 DNA reads TGTGCCAGCAGTTACTCGACAGCTGAAGCTTTCTTT. It is translated as CASSYSTAEAFF.

This clonotype has just a few counts. The chain has TRBV4-1 and TRBJ2-7; perhaps TRBD1 as D (5 bases). Germline V gene lookup returns CDR1 MGHRA and CDR2 YSYEKL. The CDR3 has 14 amino acids. The ends were cut back, 1 base at V and 1 base at J, with 8 bases in the middle. CDR3 residues: CASSQVKGSYEQYF. The CDR3 DNA is TGCGCCAGCAGCCAAGTCAAGGGGTCCTACGAGCAGTACTTC.

The rearrangement joins TRBV7-9 to TRBJ2-3, with D uncertain. The V gene lost 9 bases and the J gene lost 6 bases, with 7 bases spanning the gap. The CDR3 length is 10 residues. Germline CDR1 reads SEHNR; CDR2 reads FQNEAQ (reference sequence). In DNA form, the CDR3 reads TGTGCCAGTGTCTCCGATACGCAGTATTTT. Encoded protein: CASVSDTQYF.

This clonotype was counted once. The CDR3 bases are TGCAGTGCTACGGGACGCAGTTTAGCCAAAAACATTCAGTACTTC. Amino acid sequence: CSATGRSLAKNIQYF. V is TRBV20-1 and J is TRBJ2-4; D may correspond to TRBD1 or TRBD2 (5 bases each). The CDR3 spans 15 residues. Trimming shortened V by 4 bases and J by 0 bases, and 13 bases separated the two germline ends. Germline V gene sequence: CDR1 DFQATT, CDR2 SNEGSKA (reference sequence).

This chain uses TRBV7-2 with TRBJ2-1; a weak D match, TRBD1 (5 bases). Trimming pared 0 bases from V and 8 bases from J, leaving 14 bases between. Looked up from germline, CDR1 is SGHTA and CDR2 is FQGNSA. The CDR3 runs to 15 residues. CDR3 sequence: CASSLAILTVHEQFF. In nucleotides, the CDR3 is TGTGCCAGCAGCTTAGCTATATTGACAGTCCATGAGCAGTTCTTC. The complete variable domain, with remaining parts taken from reference TRBV7-2 and TRBJ2-1, reads GAGVSQSPSNKVTEKGKDVELRCDPISGHTALYWYRQSLGQGLEFLIYFQGNSAPDKSGLPSDRFSAERTGGSVSTLTIQRTQQEDSAVYLCASSLAILTVHEQFFGPGTRLTVL.

This chain uses TRBV28 with TRBJ1-1; D perhaps matches TRBD1 (5 bases). Germline V gene data show CDR1 as MDHEN and CDR2 as SYDVKM. Trimming removed 3 bases from V and 0 bases from J, with 11 bases in between. The CDR3 runs to 15 residues. The chain's CDR3 is CASSFPTDLNTEAFF. CDR3 nucleotides: TGTGCCAGCAGTTTTCCGACAGACCTGAACACTGAAGCTTTCTTT.

This clonotype was seen once. V and J are TRBV6-4 and TRBJ2-1, with D possibly matching TRBD2 (6 bases). This CDR3 has 15 amino acids. V lost 0 bases to trimming and J lost 6 bases, with 12 bases between them. Germline assignment: CDR1 MRHNA and CDR2 SNTAGT. CDR3 sequence (DNA): TGTGCCAGCAGTGACTCTAGCGGCGGGCCCAATGAGCAGTTCTTC. Protein: CASSDSSGGPNEQFF.

The V gene is TRBV5-6, the J gene TRBJ2-5; D unclear. V shed 2 bases and J shed 11 bases, with 19 bases lying between them. There are 14 residues in the CDR3. The germline gives CDR1 SGHDT, CDR2 YYEEEE. Here the CDR3 reads CASSFPQSYNEQYF. DNA for the CDR3: TGTGCCAGCAGCTTTCCACAATCCTACAATGAGCAGTACTTC.

This sequence joins TRBV2 and TRBJ1-5, with D perhaps TRBD1 (5 bases). The germline V gene encodes CDR1 SNHLY and CDR2 FYNNEI. V gave up 4 bases and J gave up 8 bases, with 18 bases separating them. The CDR3 consists of 15 residues. CDR3 DNA sequence: TGTGCCAGCAGTGCCGGGACCGCCCGTAGGGAGCCCCAGCATTTT. Translated, it gives CASSAGTARREPQHF.

This chain joins TRBV2 and TRBJ2-5; 8 bases align to TRBD1. Looked up from germline, CDR1 is SNHLY and CDR2 is FYNNEI. The junction had 9 bases not matched to a gene; V was cut back by 8 bases and J by 4 bases. The CDR3 spans 14 residues. CDR3 nucleotides: TGTGCCAGCGATTCTCAGGACAGGGCAGAGACCCAGTACTTC. It translates to CASDSQDRAETQYF.